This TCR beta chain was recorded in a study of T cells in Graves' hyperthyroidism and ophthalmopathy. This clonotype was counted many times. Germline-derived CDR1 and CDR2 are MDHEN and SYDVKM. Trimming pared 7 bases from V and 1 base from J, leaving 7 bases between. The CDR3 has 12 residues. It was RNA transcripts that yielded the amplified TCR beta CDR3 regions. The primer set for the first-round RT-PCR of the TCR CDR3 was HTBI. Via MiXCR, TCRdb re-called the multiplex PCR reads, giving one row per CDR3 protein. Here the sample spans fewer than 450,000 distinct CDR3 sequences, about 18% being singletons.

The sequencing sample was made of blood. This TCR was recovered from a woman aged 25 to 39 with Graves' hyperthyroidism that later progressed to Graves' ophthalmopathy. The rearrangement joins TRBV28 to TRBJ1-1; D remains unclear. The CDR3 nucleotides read TGTGCCAGCACCCCTACGAACACTGAAGCTTTCTTT. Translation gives CASTPTNTEAFF. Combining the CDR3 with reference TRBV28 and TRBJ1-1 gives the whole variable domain DVKVTQSSRYLVKRTGEKVFLECVQDMDHENMFWYRQDPGLGLRLIYFSYDVKMKEKGDIPEGYSVSREKKERFSLILESASTNQTSMYLCASTPTNTEAFFGQGTRLTVV.